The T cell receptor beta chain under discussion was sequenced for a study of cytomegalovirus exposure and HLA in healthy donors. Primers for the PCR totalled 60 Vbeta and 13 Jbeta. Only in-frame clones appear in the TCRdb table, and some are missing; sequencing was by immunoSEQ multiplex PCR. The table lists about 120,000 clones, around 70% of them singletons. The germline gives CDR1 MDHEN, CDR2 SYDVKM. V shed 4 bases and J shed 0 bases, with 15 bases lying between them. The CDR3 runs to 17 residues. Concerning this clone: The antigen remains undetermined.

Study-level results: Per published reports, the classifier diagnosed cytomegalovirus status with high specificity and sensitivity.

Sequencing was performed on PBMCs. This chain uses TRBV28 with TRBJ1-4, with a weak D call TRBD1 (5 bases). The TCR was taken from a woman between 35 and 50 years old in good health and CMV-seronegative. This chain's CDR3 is CASSSHRTLSTNEKLFF. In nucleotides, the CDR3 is TGTGCCAGCAGTTCTCATAGGACACTCTCAACTAATGAAAAACTGTTTTTT.